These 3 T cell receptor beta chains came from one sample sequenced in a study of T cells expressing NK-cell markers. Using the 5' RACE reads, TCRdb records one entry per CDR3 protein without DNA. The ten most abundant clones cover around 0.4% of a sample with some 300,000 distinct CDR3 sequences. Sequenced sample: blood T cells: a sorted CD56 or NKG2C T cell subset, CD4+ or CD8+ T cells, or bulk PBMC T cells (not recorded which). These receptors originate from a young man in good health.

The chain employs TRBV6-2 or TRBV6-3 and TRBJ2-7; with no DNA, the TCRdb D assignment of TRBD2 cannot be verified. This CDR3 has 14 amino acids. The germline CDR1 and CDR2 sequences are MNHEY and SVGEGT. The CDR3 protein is CASSRLADSYEQYF.

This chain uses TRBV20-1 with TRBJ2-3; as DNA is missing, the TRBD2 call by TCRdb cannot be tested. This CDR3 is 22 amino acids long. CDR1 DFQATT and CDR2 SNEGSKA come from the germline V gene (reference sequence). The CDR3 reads CSAGFRFTGKLGGRISTDTQYF.

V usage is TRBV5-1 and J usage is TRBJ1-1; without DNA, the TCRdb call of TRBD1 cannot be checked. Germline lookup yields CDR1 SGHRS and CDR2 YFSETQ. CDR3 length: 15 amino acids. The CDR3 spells CASSLGDRGVTEAFF. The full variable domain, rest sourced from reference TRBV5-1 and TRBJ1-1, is KAGVTQTPRYLIKTRGQQVTLSCSPISGHRSVSWYQQTPGQGLQFLFEYFSETQRNKGNFPGRFSGRQFSNSRSEMNVSTLELGDSALYLCASSLGDRGVTEAFFGQGTRLTVV.